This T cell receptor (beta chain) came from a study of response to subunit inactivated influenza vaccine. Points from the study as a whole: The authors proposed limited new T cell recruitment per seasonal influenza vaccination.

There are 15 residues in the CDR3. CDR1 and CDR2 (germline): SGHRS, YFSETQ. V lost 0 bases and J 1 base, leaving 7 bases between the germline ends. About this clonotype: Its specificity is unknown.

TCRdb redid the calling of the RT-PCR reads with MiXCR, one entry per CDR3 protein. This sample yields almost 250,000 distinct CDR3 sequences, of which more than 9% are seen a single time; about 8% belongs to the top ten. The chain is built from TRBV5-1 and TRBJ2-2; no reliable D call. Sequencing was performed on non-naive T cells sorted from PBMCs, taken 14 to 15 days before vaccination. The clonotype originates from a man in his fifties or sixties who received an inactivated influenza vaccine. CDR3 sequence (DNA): TGCGCCAGCAGCTTGGGGTGGGAGAACACCGGGGAGCTGTTTTTT. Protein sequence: CASSLGWENTGELFF.